This TCR beta chain was profiled in a study of regulatory T cells in long-lasting Graves disease. Study-wide results and caveats: With a small sample size, accuracy may have been reduced. Persistent disease favored TRBV28, TRBJ1-2 and TRBJ2-5. With a few thousand shared public clonotypes, persistent patients exceeded new patients, who shared about a thousand.

Time point of the sample: persistent/refractory GD, antithyroid drugs over 5 years with positive TRAb. The authors made the TCR library using RNA they extracted from PBMCs. EDTA tubes held roughly 9.9 milliliters of peripheral blood from each patient. Per the germline V gene, CDR1 is ENHRY and CDR2 is SYGVKD. The V end was cut by 9 bases, the J end by 5 bases, with 14 bases between. The CDR3 totals 13 residues. Points on this clonotype: The antigen remains unidentified.

According to the study, TCR beta libraries were built with iRepertoire HTBI primers and CDR3-region Arm-PCR. TCRdb reprocessed the multiplex PCR reads with MiXCR, giving one entry per CDR3 protein. The data hold some 450,000 distinct CDR3 sequences, with around 22% observed a single time. The chain links TRBV10-3 to TRBJ2-1; D tentatively fits TRBD1 or TRBD2 (5 bases each). This material consisted of peripheral blood mononuclear cells (PBMCs), taken when the disease was refractory, from a patient treated with antithyroid drugs. This receptor was obtained from a female donor with Graves disease. The CDR3 here is CAISGTAHNEQFF. CDR3 bases: TGTGCCATTTCCGGGACGGCCCACAATGAGCAGTTCTTC.